The 30 T cell receptor beta chains listed next were all sequenced from one sample in a study of cytomegalovirus exposure and HLA in healthy donors. The primer mix had 60 Vbeta and 13 Jbeta primers. Data came from immunoSEQ multiplex PCR; TCRdb stores just in-frame clones and leaves some out. With approximately 72,000 clones in the sample, the ten largest clones hold 2.5% to 3%. The material sequenced was PBMCs. The origin of the receptors is a man aged 40-49 years in good health and CMV-seronegative.

The V call is TRBV4-1, the J call TRBJ1-6; D possibly corresponds to TRBD1 (5 bases). Trimming took off 1 base at V and 8 bases at J, with 18 bases between the two ends. Germline values: CDR1 MGHRA, CDR2 YSYEKL. CDR3 length equals 17 residues. The CDR3 sequence is CASSQAVPPRDDSPLHF. CDR3 DNA: TGCGCCAGCAGCCAAGCGGTCCCCCCCAGGGATGATTCACCCCTCCACTTT.

The V and J genes are TRBV4-1 and TRBJ1-1, with D possibly being TRBD1 (5 bases). The V end lost 0 bases, the J end lost 4 bases, and 9 bases lay between the germline ends. Germline CDR1 and CDR2: MGHRA and YSYEKL. This CDR3 region has 14 residues. Here the CDR3 DNA reads TGCGCCAGCAGCCAAGACAGGGTTGGCACTGAAGCTTTCTTT. It specifies CASSQDRVGTEAFF.

This chain links TRBV5-1 with TRBJ2-3; possibly TRBD1 for D (5 bases). CDR3 length: 16 amino acids. The germline V gene has CDR1 SGHRS and CDR2 YFSETQ. Trimming pared 4 bases from V and 0 bases from J, leaving 15 bases between. The CDR3 region has the DNA TGCGCCAGCAGCCCCGTTGACAGTACTAGCACAGATACGCAGTATTTT. Amino acids: CASSPVDSTSTDTQYF. Drawing the rest from reference TRBV5-1 and TRBJ2-3, the complete variable domain is KAGVTQTPRYLIKTRGQQVTLSCSPISGHRSVSWYQQTPGQGLQFLFEYFSETQRNKGNFPGRFSGRQFSNSRSEMNVSTLELGDSALYLCASSPVDSTSTDTQYFGPGTRLTVL.

The chain couples TRBV10-3 to TRBJ2-1, with TRBD2 as a possible D gene (6 bases). The germline CDR1 and CDR2 sequences are ENHRY and SYGVKD. This CDR3 comprises 16 residues. Between the trimmed V and J ends, which lost 3 bases and 1 base, there was a span of 13 bases. The CDR3 protein is CAISDGGVGSYNEQFF. CDR3 in DNA: TGTGCCATCAGTGATGGAGGGGTAGGATCCTACAATGAGCAGTTCTTC.

The chain couples TRBV18 to TRBJ2-3; perhaps TRBD1 as D (6 bases). Germline lookup yields CDR1 KGHSH and CDR2 LQKENI. Trimming shortened V by 2 bases and J by 5 bases, and 11 bases separated the two germline ends. This CDR3 spans 14 amino acids. The CDR3 loop is CASSPGRGGDTQYF. In DNA form, the CDR3 reads TGTGCCAGCTCACCAGGGAGAGGGGGAGATACGCAGTATTTT.

Worth noting for this clone: Other DNA sequences of this sample code for an identical CDR3. The V call is TRBV5-1, the J call TRBJ2-5, with 7 bases matching TRBD1. The germline CDR1 and CDR2 sequences are SGHRS and YFSETQ. The CDR3 sequence is 14 residues long. J lost 5 bases, V lost 0 bases, and 4 bases had no gene match. The CDR3 region is CASSLERGQETQYF. The CDR3 nucleotides read TGCGCCAGCAGCTTGGAGAGGGGACAGGAGACCCAGTACTTC.

The chain recombines TRBV28 with TRBJ1-5; TRBD1 aligns across 7 bases. The J segment lost 2 bases and the V segment lost 5 bases, leaving 6 bases of the junction unmatched. The CDR3 runs 15 residues. Germline lookup yields CDR1 MDHEN and CDR2 SYDVKM. CDR3 sequence (DNA): TGTGCCAGCAGTCTTCACAGGGGTGGCAATCAGCCCCAGCATTTT. This gives the protein CASSLHRGGNQPQHF.

DNA for the CDR3: TGCGCCAGCAGCCTGGGTGGACAGGGAACAGGATCGGGCTACACCTTC. This gives the protein CASSLGGQGTGSGYTF. V and J are TRBV5-1 and TRBJ1-2, with 8 bases lining up with TRBD1. The germline V gene encodes CDR1 SGHRS and CDR2 YFSETQ. J lost 8 bases, V lost 4 bases, and 16 bases had no gene match. The CDR3 consists of 16 residues.

V and J are TRBV4-3 and TRBJ1-5; TRBD1 matches at 8 bases. V was clipped by 3 bases and J by 3 bases; unmatched bases: 4. The germline V gene encodes CDR1 LGHNA and CDR2 YSLEER. The CDR3 has 15 amino acids. The CDR3 bases are TGCGCCAGCAGCCAGCGGACAGGGACCAATCAGCCCCAGCATTTT. Amino acid sequence: CASSQRTGTNQPQHF.

V usage is TRBV7-9 and J usage is TRBJ1-5; D not resolved. Germline lookup yields CDR1 SEHNR and CDR2 FQNEAQ (reference sequence). The CDR3 runs to 13 residues. V gave up 1 base and J gave up 5 bases, with 6 bases separating them. This chain's CDR3 is CASSLVADQPQHF. DNA for the CDR3: TGTGCCAGCAGCTTAGTGGCAGATCAGCCCCAGCATTTT. Drawing the rest from reference TRBV7-9 and TRBJ1-5, the complete variable domain is DTGVSQNPRHKITKRGQNVTFRCDPISEHNRLYWYRQTLGQGPEFLTYFQNEAQLEKSRLLSDRFSAERPKGSFSTLEIQRTEQGDSAMYLCASSLVADQPQHFGDGTRLSIL.

V and J are TRBV5-1 and TRBJ2-5; 7 bases map to TRBD1. The J segment lost 5 bases and the V segment lost 4 bases, leaving 5 bases of the junction unmatched. The CDR3 consists of 13 residues. The germline V gene encodes CDR1 SGHRS and CDR2 YFSETQ. The chain's CDR3 is CASSRRGPETQYF. The DNA of the CDR3 is TGCGCCAGCAGCCGTAGGGGGCCTGAGACCCAGTACTTC.

The chain carries TRBV10-3 and TRBJ2-3; perhaps TRBD1 as D (6 bases). V shed 3 bases and J shed 6 bases, with 16 bases lying between them. The CDR3 totals 15 residues. Germline V gene lookup returns CDR1 ENHRY and CDR2 SYGVKD. The CDR3 reads CAISERGTGIDTQYF. The DNA of the CDR3 is TGTGCCATCAGTGAAAGGGGGACGGGGATTGATACGCAGTATTTT.

The chain recombines TRBV6-5 with TRBJ2-5; D is perhaps TRBD1 (6 bases). Germline V gives CDR1 MNHEY, CDR2 SVGAGI. Trimming stripped 0 bases from V and 4 bases from J, with 12 bases between. The CDR3 extends over 15 amino acids. The CDR3 bases are TGTGCCAGCAGTTACTCAAGGGGGTCGGCAGAGACCCAGTACTTC. Translation gives CASSYSRGSAETQYF.

The V gene is TRBV28, the J gene TRBJ2-7; TRBD1 agrees at 7 bases. The CDR3 loop spans 12 amino acids. V lost 4 bases and J lost 6; bases outside the gene matches: 3. Germline CDR1 MDHEN, CDR2 SYDVKM. The CDR3 DNA sequence: TGTGCCAGCAGTTCAGGGGGATCCGAGCAGTACTTC. It translates to CASSSGGSEQYF.

J is TRBJ1-6 and V is TRBV7-3; D not resolved. V lost 2 bases and J 8 bases, leaving 10 bases between the germline ends. The CDR3 runs 14 residues. Germline assignment: CDR1 SGHTA and CDR2 FQGTGA. CDR3 nucleotide sequence: TGTGCCAGCAGCTTAGGGCAGTCACATTCACCCCTCCACTTT. Translating it yields CASSLGQSHSPLHF.

The chain links TRBV10-2 to TRBJ2-3; D perhaps matches TRBD2 (7 bases). V lost 10 bases and J 2 bases, leaving 19 bases between the germline ends. The CDR3 consists of 15 residues. In germline, CDR1 is WSHSY, CDR2 SAAADI. CDR3 DNA sequence: TGCGCCACCAACGGGGGGCCCCTTTTCACAGATACGCAGTATTTT. Protein product: CATNGGPLFTDTQYF.

This chain uses TRBV7-2 with TRBJ1-1; TRBD1 matches 8 bases. Germline loops: CDR1 SGHTA, CDR2 FQGNSA. The CDR3 consists of 14 residues. J was trimmed by 5 bases and V by 4 bases; bases with no gene match: 6. The chain's CDR3 is CASSSRQGRTEAFF. The CDR3 region has the DNA TGTGCCAGCAGCTCGAGACAGGGGAGAACTGAAGCTTTCTTT.

The V and J genes are TRBV7-2 and TRBJ2-7; the match to TRBD1 covers 10 bases. Germline V gene lookup returns CDR1 SGHTA and CDR2 FQGNSA. The junction had 4 bases not matched to a gene; V was cut back by 2 bases and J by 6 bases. The CDR3 is 14 amino acids. CDR3 protein: CASSLRTGGREQYF. As DNA, the CDR3 is TGTGCCAGCAGCTTACGGACAGGGGGGCGCGAGCAGTACTTC. The whole variable domain, remainder taken from reference TRBV7-2 and TRBJ2-7, is GAGVSQSPSNKVTEKGKDVELRCDPISGHTALYWYRQSLGQGLEFLIYFQGNSAPDKSGLPSDRFSAERTGGSVSTLTIQRTQQEDSAVYLCASSLRTGGREQYFGPGTRLTVT.

V is TRBV4-1 and J is TRBJ2-2; 8 nucleotides match TRBD1. There are 19 residues in the CDR3. The V and J ends lost 1 base and 3 bases, in that order; junction bases with no gene match: 13. Germline-derived CDR1 and CDR2 are MGHRA and YSYEKL. The CDR3 spells CASSQVPARGLIDTGELFF. CDR3 nucleotides: TGCGCCAGCAGCCAAGTCCCGGCCAGGGGGCTGATTGACACCGGGGAGCTGTTTTTT.

The chain combines TRBV27 with TRBJ1-2; TRBD1 matches 7 bases. Trimming took 6 bases from V and 5 from J; bases not matched to a gene: 18. The CDR3 spans 17 residues. Germline loops: CDR1 MNHEY, CDR2 SMNVEV (reference sequence). CDR3 sequence: CASRPGQAKRSRYGYTF. CDR3 bases: TGTGCCAGCAGGCCCGGACAGGCAAAAAGATCTCGATATGGCTACACCTTC.

V and J are TRBV9 and TRBJ2-4; no firm D call. The CDR3 totals 11 residues. Germline lookup yields CDR1 SGDLS and CDR2 YYNGEE. V was clipped by 4 bases and J by 8 bases, with 7 bases between them. The CDR3: CASSSQDIQYF. The CDR3 DNA sequence: TGTGCCAGCAGCTCCCAGGACATTCAGTACTTC.

The chain has TRBV5-5 and TRBJ1-1, with 10 nucleotides matching TRBD1. CDR1 and CDR2 from the germline V gene are SGHKS and YYEKEE (reference sequence). The CDR3 covers 15 residues. V dropped 4 bases and J dropped 5; count of bases not matched to a gene: 8. CDR3 amino acids: CASSPDRGMRTEAFF. The CDR3 bases are TGTGCCAGCAGCCCGGACAGGGGGATGAGAACTGAAGCTTTCTTT.

The rearrangement uses TRBV30 and TRBJ2-2; D is possibly TRBD1 (6 bases). CDR3 length equals 15 residues. V lost 2 bases, J lost 4 bases, and 14 bases lay in between. CDR1 GTSNPN and CDR2 SVGIG come from the germline V gene (reference sequence). CDR3 loop: CAWSSGTYFTGELFF. CDR3 sequence (DNA): TGTGCCTGGAGTTCCGGGACATATTTCACCGGGGAGCTGTTTTTT.

The chain combines TRBV4-1 with TRBJ1-5; D uncertain. Germline CDR1 MGHRA, CDR2 YSYEKL. The CDR3 is 15 amino acids. V was clipped by 5 bases and J by 6 bases, with 17 bases between them. The CDR3 loop reads CASSRGLLGPQPQHF. CDR3 DNA sequence: TGCGCCAGCAGCAGAGGACTCCTGGGCCCTCAGCCCCAGCATTTT.

This rearrangement joins TRBV30 to TRBJ2-3, with 7 bases matching TRBD2. V lost 2 bases and J lost 6; bases outside the gene matches: 11. Per germline, CDR1 GTSNPN and CDR2 SVGIG (reference sequence). The length of the CDR3 is 15 residues. The CDR3 loop reads CAWSKKGGLGDTQYF. In nucleotides, the CDR3 is TGTGCCTGGAGTAAAAAGGGTGGACTAGGGGATACGCAGTATTTT.

A word on this clone: The junction departs from the called germline gene at one end, perhaps through a read error. This sequence joins TRBV20-1 and TRBJ2-7; maybe TRBD1 (6 bases). The germline gives CDR1 DFQATT, CDR2 SNEGSKA (reference sequence). The CDR3 sequence is 11 residues long. The CDR3 DNA reads TGCAGTGCAGAAACGGTTACAGGGAAGGATTTC. Amino acid sequence: CSAETVTGKDF.

This sequence joins TRBV2 and TRBJ2-7, with TRBD1 matching 7 bases. Trimming removed 8 bases from V and 0 bases from J; junction bases left unmatched: 4. CDR3 length equals 13 residues. From germline, CDR1 is SNHLY and CDR2 FYNNEI. CDR3 region: CASLGTDSYEQYF. In DNA form, the CDR3 reads TGTGCCAGCCTCGGGACAGACTCCTACGAGCAGTACTTC.

About this clone: In the same sample, other DNA sequences code for this CDR3. This sequence joins TRBV20-1 and TRBJ2-5; a weak D match, TRBD2 (5 bases). V gave up 4 bases and J gave up 3 bases, with 6 bases separating them. The V gene's germline CDR1 is DFQATT and CDR2 SNEGSKA (reference sequence). This CDR3 has 11 residues. The CDR3 region is CSAMREETQYF. The CDR3 DNA follows: TGCAGTGCTATGAGGGAAGAGACCCAGTACTTC.

This chain joins TRBV4-2 and TRBJ2-5; D is undetermined. The CDR3 spans 14 residues. V lost 1 base and J lost 0, with 6 bases in between. Per the germline V gene, CDR1 is LGHNA and CDR2 is YNFKEQ. CDR3 region: CASSQGSDQETQYF. The CDR3 DNA is TGTGCCAGCAGCCAAGGGAGCGACCAAGAGACCCAGTACTTC.

The rearrangement links TRBV29-1 to TRBJ1-1, with D possibly TRBD1 on 6 matching bases. Germline loops: CDR1 SQVTM, CDR2 ANQGSEA. V lost 5 bases and J 5 bases, leaving 15 bases between the germline ends. This CDR3 is 13 amino acids long. CDR3 in DNA: TGCAGCGTTTGGGCGGGGGGCGGGACTGAAGCTTTCTTT. Translating it yields CSVWAGGGTEAFF. The whole variable domain, remainder taken from reference TRBV29-1 and TRBJ1-1, is SAVISQKPSRDICQRGTSLTIQCQVDSQVTMMFWYRQQPGQSLTLIATANQGSEATYESGFVIDKFPISRPNLTFSTLTVSNMSPEDSSIYLCSVWAGGGTEAFFGQGTRLTVV.